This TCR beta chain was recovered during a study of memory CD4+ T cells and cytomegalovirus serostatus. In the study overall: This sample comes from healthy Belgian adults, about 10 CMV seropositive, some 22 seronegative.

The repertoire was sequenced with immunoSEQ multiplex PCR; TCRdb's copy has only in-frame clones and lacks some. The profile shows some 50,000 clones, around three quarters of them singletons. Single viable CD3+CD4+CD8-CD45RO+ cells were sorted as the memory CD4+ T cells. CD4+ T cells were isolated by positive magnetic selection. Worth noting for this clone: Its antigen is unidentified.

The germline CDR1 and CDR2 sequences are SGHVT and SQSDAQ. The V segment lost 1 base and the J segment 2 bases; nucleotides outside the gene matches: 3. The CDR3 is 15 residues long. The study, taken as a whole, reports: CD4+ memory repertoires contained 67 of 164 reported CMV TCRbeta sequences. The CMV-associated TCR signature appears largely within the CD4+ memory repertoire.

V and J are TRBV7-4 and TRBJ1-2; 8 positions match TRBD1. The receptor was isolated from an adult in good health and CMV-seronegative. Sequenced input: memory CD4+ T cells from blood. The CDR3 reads CASSLGAGGNYGYTF. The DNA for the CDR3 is TGTGCCAGCAGCTTAGGGGCAGGGGGCAACTATGGCTACACCTTC.